Below, one T cell receptor (beta chain) is given with its context. Its specificity is unknown. The CDR3 totals 14 residues. V trimming: 6 bases; J trimming: 9 bases; junction bases outside the gene matches: 11. Germline CDR1 is SGHTA and CDR2 is FQGNSA. The entry originates in a study of shared clonotypes between healthy human individuals. Study-wide points: A limitation of the genetic and exposure-history diversity represented arose from few donors.

Produced via immunoSEQ multiplex PCR; TCRdb's table is partial and in-frame only. The repertoire has about 2.3 million clones, 85% to 95% of them found once; the top ten carry under 0.45%. The sequencing input was naive CD4+ T cells from PBMCs. Indicated subset: CD45RA+ positively selected. This chain joins TRBV7-2 and TRBJ2-5; 9 nucleotides align to TRBD2. The sequence was collected from a man between 18 and 35 years old in good health. Some clones in this sample may be carry-over from other donors' samples. CDR3 in amino acids: CASSLRTSDWAQYF. The DNA of the CDR3 is TGTGCCAGCAGTCTAAGGACTAGCGACTGGGCCCAGTACTTC.